Each of the 16 T cell receptor beta chains below was sequenced from the same sample in a study of molecular identifiers for immune sequencing clone quantification. TCRdb re-called the PCR reads with MiXCR, one entry per CDR3 protein. This table holds approximately 630,000 distinct CDR3 sequences, around 25% found once. The material sequenced was naive CD8+ T cells from blood, with Jurkat cell RNA spiked in. Subset in this sample: FACS-sorted CD8+CD4-CCR7+CD45RA+ naive T cells. The receptors stem from a human donor in good health. Some libraries in this study had Jurkat cell RNA spiked in.

This clonotype has at least ten counts. The genes are TRBV6-4 and TRBJ1-1, with D possibly matching TRBD1 (6 bases). The CDR3 totals 15 residues. Looked up from germline, CDR1 is MRHNA and CDR2 is SNTAGT. V dropped 4 bases and J dropped 0 bases, with 12 bases sitting between them. The DNA for the CDR3 is TGTGCCAGCAGTGCCAGGACAGTTATGAACACTGAAGCTTTCTTT. Encoded protein: CASSARTVMNTEAFF.

Many counts were recorded for this clonotype. This chain connects TRBV6-5 to TRBJ2-7, with D hard to call. This CDR3 contains 11 residues. Germline V gene data show CDR1 as MNHEY and CDR2 as SVGAGI. V was pared by 5 bases and J by 3 bases, with 5 bases between. The CDR3 region is CASSTDYEQYF. CDR3 DNA sequence: TGTGCCAGCAGTACTGACTACGAGCAGTACTTC.

This clonotype showed up just a few times. The chain has TRBV4-1 and TRBJ2-1; D is ambiguous. Germline lookup yields CDR1 MGHRA and CDR2 YSYEKL. Trimming cost V 0 bases and J 4 bases, with 10 bases left between them. The CDR3 covers 15 residues. CDR3 nucleotides: TGCGCCAGCAGCCAAGAACCGACTGGGTACAATGAGCAGTTCTTC. Translating gives CASSQEPTGYNEQFF.

This clonotype was recorded at least ten times. The rearrangement joins TRBV2 to TRBJ1-6, with unresolved D. This CDR3 has 15 amino acids. The germline V and J ends were trimmed by 6 bases and 0 bases, with 9 bases remaining between them. Germline lookup yields CDR1 SNHLY and CDR2 FYNNEI. The CDR3 nucleotides are TGTGCCAGCAGATTAGAGAGCTCCTATAATTCACCCCTCCACTTT. As protein: CASRLESSYNSPLHF.

There are a few counts of this clonotype. This chain links TRBV5-1 with TRBJ2-1; 8 nucleotides match TRBD1. CDR3 length: 12 residues. CDR1 is SGHRS, CDR2 YFSETQ, per germline. With 4 bases clipped from V and 10 bases from J, the junction kept 4 bases outside the gene matches. CDR3 residues: CASSGRTGEQFF. As DNA, the CDR3 is TGCGCCAGCAGCGGAAGGACAGGGGAGCAGTTCTTC.

In regard to this clonotype: A read error may be the cause here, since a much bigger clone is one base away. The chain recombines TRBV20-1 with TRBJ2-3, with TRBD2 identical over 7 bases. The CDR3 is made up of 19 amino acids. CDR1 is DFQATT and CDR2 is SNEGSKA in the germline V gene (reference sequence). V shed 6 bases and J 2 bases; nucleotides not matched to a gene: 23. This CDR3 is CSAPSLALARGPTTDTQYF. DNA of the CDR3: TGCAGTGCCCCCAGTTTGGCACTAGCGAGGGGCCCGACCACAGATACGCAGTATTTT.

This clonotype was picked up many times. The gene calls are TRBV12-3 or TRBV12-4 and TRBJ1-4; a weak D match, TRBD1 (5 bases). Trimming shortened V by 3 bases and J by 8 bases, and 19 bases separated the two germline ends. The CDR3 is 16 residues long. CDR3 DNA: TGTGCCAGCAGTTTTTCGGGCGGGGCCTTAGAGGAAAAACTGTTTTTT. It codes for CASSFSGGALEEKLFF.

The rearrangement uses TRBV6-5 and TRBJ2-7; no clear D gene. Germline-derived CDR1 and CDR2 are MNHEY and SVGAGI. V lost 0 bases to trimming and J lost 5 bases, with 8 bases between them. The CDR3 is made up of 13 amino acids. The CDR3 loop reads CASSYSTVHEQYF. CDR3 sequence (DNA): TGTGCCAGCAGTTACTCAACGGTCCACGAGCAGTACTTC.

This clonotype came up many times. This chain uses TRBV27 with TRBJ1-3; D not certain. The germline V gene encodes CDR1 MNHEY and CDR2 SMNVEV (reference sequence). V was shortened by 2 bases and J by 0 bases, with 5 bases between the two germline ends. The CDR3 runs 14 residues. The CDR3 region has the DNA TGTGCCAGCAGTTTACGTGGCTCTGGAAACACCATATATTTT. It yields the protein CASSLRGSGNTIYF.

With respect to this clonotype: Because the CDR3 is missing its conserved closing phenylalanine or tryptophan, this is likely a read error. V and J are TRBV25-1 and TRBJ1-3; no reliable D call. This CDR3 has 14 amino acids. V shed 8 bases and J shed 4 bases, with 15 bases lying between them. Looked up from germline, CDR1 is MGHDK and CDR2 is SYGVNS. CDR3 region: CASSGSGWGNTIYL. The DNA of the CDR3 is TGTGCCAGCTCCGGGAGCGGCTGGGGAAACACCATATATCTT.

This clonotype was seen more than once but under ten times. J is TRBJ2-7 and V is TRBV30; D may be TRBD1 (6 bases). The germline V and J ends were trimmed by 8 bases and 0 bases, with 11 bases remaining between them. Germline loops: CDR1 GTSNPN, CDR2 SVGIG (reference sequence). This CDR3 is 12 amino acids long. The CDR3 sequence is CAGNRDSYEQYF. The CDR3 DNA follows: TGTGCCGGGAACAGGGACTCCTACGAGCAGTACTTC. The variable domain in full, with the rest retrieved from reference TRBV30 and TRBJ2-7, is SQTIHQWPATLVQPVGSPLSLECTVEGTSNPNLYWYRQAAGRGLQLLFYSVGIGQISSEVPQNLSASRPQDRQFILSSKKLLLSDSGFYLCAGNRDSYEQYFGPGTRLTVT.

This clonotype was counted many times. This chain links TRBV6-2 or TRBV6-3 with TRBJ2-2, with D possibly matching TRBD2 (7 bases). This CDR3 is built from 15 residues. The germline V and J ends were trimmed by 3 bases and 3 bases, with 11 bases remaining between them. Germline lookup yields CDR1 MNHEY and CDR2 SVGEGT. The CDR3 DNA is TGTGCCAGCAGTTATCTGGGGGGGCACACCGGGGAGCTGTTTTTT. It yields the protein CASSYLGGHTGELFF.

This clonotype was seen only a few times. The chain employs TRBV6-5 and TRBJ1-4; no definite D call. V lost 6 bases and J lost 0, with 17 bases in between. This CDR3 comprises 17 residues. Germline loops: CDR1 MNHEY, CDR2 SVGAGI. The CDR3 loop is CASRPRLVGATNEKLFF. CDR3 nucleotides: TGTGCCAGCAGACCTCGTTTGGTTGGAGCAACTAATGAAAAACTGTTTTTT.

Concerning this clonotype itself: A read error may account for a junction end that differs from germline. The chain has TRBV12-3 or TRBV12-4 and TRBJ2-3; 9 positions agree with TRBD2. CDR3 length: 17 amino acids. Here the CDR3 DNA reads TGTGCCAGCAGTTTGGAGATTATTAGCGGGAGCAAAGATACGCAGTATTTT. Its translation is CASSLEIISGSKDTQYF.

In the case of this clonotype: Possible read error: a much larger clone is one base away. The V gene is TRBV28, the J gene TRBJ2-5, with 11 bases lining up with TRBD2. The CDR3 loop spans 17 amino acids. The V gene's germline CDR1 is MDHEN and CDR2 SYDVKM. Trimming at V came to 2 bases and at J to 1 base, leaving 6 bases not matched to a gene. The CDR3 coding sequence is TGTGCCAGCAGTTTACTAGCGGGAGGAGAGCGCCAAGAGACCCAGTACTTC. Translation gives CASSLLAGGERQETQYF.

The chain has TRBV6-2 or TRBV6-3 and TRBJ2-7, with no clear D. The length of the CDR3 is 13 residues. Germline assignment: CDR1 MNHEY and CDR2 SVGEGT. V lost 9 bases, J lost 2 bases, and 14 bases lay in between. The DNA for the CDR3 is TGTGCCAGTGGGCCTTACGATACCTACGAGCAGTACTTC. Encoded protein: CASGPYDTYEQYF.